These T cell receptor beta chains were read from a single sample in a study of blood T cell repertoires in COVID-19. The repertoire was sequenced with immunoSEQ multiplex PCR; TCRdb's copy has only in-frame clones and lacks some. The table has tens of thousands of clones, 60% to 80% seen once. The sequencing sample was made of peripheral blood. These receptors were collected from an elderly woman with acute or convalescent COVID-19. CDR3s include the opening cysteine and the closing phenylalanine or tryptophan. Each record gives: J gene, D gene, clone size, V gene, CDR3 protein, CDR3 DNA. A D gene is named only where the DNA matches it firmly. The size of a clone is reported for some rows only, either as once, few or many, or as a class for expanded clones.

>TRBJ2-3|TRBD2|.|TRBV6-2/TRBV6-3
CASSYSFYGRAKDTQYF
TGTGCCAGCAGTTACTCGTTCTACGGGAGGGCCAAAGATACGCAGTATTTT
>TRBJ2-7|.|.|TRBV4-1
CASSQGLGGTAYEQYF
TGCGCCAGCAGCCAAGGATTAGGGGGTACGGCTTACGAGCAGTACTTC
>TRBJ2-7|.|.|TRBV3-1/TRBV3-2
CASSQVAYEQYF
TGTGCCAGCAGCCAAGTCGCCTACGAGCAGTACTTC
>TRBJ2-7|.|.|TRBV11-2
CASSFPGIYEQYF
TGTGCCAGCAGCTTTCCAGGGATCTACGAGCAGTACTTC
>TRBJ2-3|.|.|TRBV10-1
CASSDSGSDTQYF
TGCGCCAGCAGTGACTCAGGGTCAGATACGCAGTATTTT
>TRBJ1-1|TRBD1|few|TRBV18
CASSPIGTGLSTGNTEAFF
TGTGCCAGCTCACCAATCGGGACAGGGCTTTCGACGGGAAACACTGAAGCTTTCTTT
>TRBJ1-1|.|.|TRBV30
CAWSLRPEAFF
TGTGCCTGGAGCCTGCGGCCTGAAGCTTTCTTT
>TRBJ2-5|TRBD1|.|TRBV19
CASSMSRGQETQYF
TGTGCCAGTAGTATGTCCAGGGGGCAAGAGACCCAGTACTTC
>TRBJ2-1|TRBD2|.|TRBV2
CASSEYGGRSNEQFF
TGTGCCAGCAGTGAATATGGCGGGAGGTCCAATGAGCAGTTCTTC
>TRBJ1-2|TRBD1|.|TRBV7-2
CASSLGGQGRTGYTF
TGTGCCAGCAGCCTGGGAGGACAGGGGAGAACGGGCTACACCTTC
>TRBJ2-2|TRBD2|.|TRBV5-1
CASSFGTSGMVGELFF
TGCGCCAGCAGTTTCGGGACTAGCGGGATGGTCGGGGAGCTGTTTTTT
>TRBJ2-1|TRBD1|.|TRBV19
CASRTGTGPGEQFF
TGTGCCAGTAGAACCGGGACAGGGCCGGGTGAGCAGTTCTTC
>TRBJ2-3|.|.|TRBV20-1
CSASLWSTSGSTDTQYF
TGCAGTGCTAGTCTATGGTCCACAAGCGGTAGCACAGATACGCAGTATTTT
>TRBJ2-1|TRBD2|.|TRBV7-8
CASSPGSGSTVSNEQFF
TGTGCCAGCAGCCCCGGAAGCGGGAGTACCGTTAGCAATGAGCAGTTCTTC
>TRBJ2-2|.|.|TRBV7-8
CASSSRQGELFF
TGTGCCAGCAGCTCAAGACAGGGGGAGCTGTTTTTT
>TRBJ1-4|.|.|TRBV18
CASSPPSREKLFF
TGTGCCAGCTCACCACCGTCTCGTGAAAAACTGTTTTTT
>TRBJ2-1|.|.|TRBV27
CASQFRAGLSGEQFF
TGTGCCAGCCAGTTTAGGGCGGGGTTGAGCGGTGAGCAGTTCTTC
>TRBJ1-4|TRBD1|.|TRBV12-5
CASGTGQATNEKLFF
TGTGCTAGTGGTACCGGACAGGCAACTAATGAAAAACTGTTTTTT
>TRBJ2-7|TRBD2|.|TRBV9
CASSVGTSGEQYF
TGTGCCAGCAGCGTGGGGACTAGCGGAGAGCAGTACTTC
>TRBJ1-5|TRBD1|few|TRBV15
CATSRDPGGEPQHF
TGTGCCACCAGCAGAGACCCAGGGGGAGAGCCCCAGCATTTT
>TRBJ1-3|.|.|TRBV14
CASSQIGGQSSGNTIYF
TGTGCCAGCAGCCAAATCGGAGGACAGAGCTCTGGAAACACCATATATTTT
>TRBJ2-1|.|few|TRBV7-2
CASRLERSSYNEQFF
TGTGCCAGCAGACTCGAAAGGAGCTCCTACAATGAGCAGTTCTTC
>TRBJ1-2|TRBD1|.|TRBV11-2
CASSFSPTGRYGYTF
TGTGCCAGCAGCTTCTCTCCGACAGGGAGGTATGGCTACACCTTC
>TRBJ1-1|.|.|TRBV9
CASSPQVNTEAFF
TGTGCCAGCAGCCCCCAGGTGAACACTGAAGCTTTCTTT
>TRBJ1-2|.|.|TRBV4-3
CASSRKSAGKNGYTF
TGCGCCAGCAGCCGCAAGTCCGCGGGGAAGAATGGCTACACCTTC
>TRBJ1-2|TRBD1|.|TRBV5-1
CASSLTGASGYTF
TGCGCCAGCAGCTTGACAGGGGCAAGTGGCTACACCTTC
>TRBJ1-1|.|.|TRBV12-3/TRBV12-4
CASSLGGFTEAFF
TGTGCCAGCAGTTTAGGAGGGTTCACTGAAGCTTTCTTT
>TRBJ1-3|.|once|TRBV11-2
CASSPQGGAGNTIYF
TGTGCCAGCAGCCCGCAAGGGGGTGCTGGAAACACCATATATTTT
>TRBJ1-2|TRBD1|.|TRBV3-1/TRBV3-2
CASSQGFDREVYGYTF
TGTGCCAGCAGCCAGGGTTTTGACAGGGAGGTCTATGGCTACACCTTC
>TRBJ2-2|TRBD2|few|TRBV2
CASRASAGALGELFF
TGTGCCAGCAGGGCCTCAGCGGGAGCTCTGGGGGAGCTGTTTTTT
>TRBJ2-1|.|.|TRBV28
CASSLTSGNEFF
TGTGCCAGCAGTTTAACCTCAGGCAATGAGTTCTTC